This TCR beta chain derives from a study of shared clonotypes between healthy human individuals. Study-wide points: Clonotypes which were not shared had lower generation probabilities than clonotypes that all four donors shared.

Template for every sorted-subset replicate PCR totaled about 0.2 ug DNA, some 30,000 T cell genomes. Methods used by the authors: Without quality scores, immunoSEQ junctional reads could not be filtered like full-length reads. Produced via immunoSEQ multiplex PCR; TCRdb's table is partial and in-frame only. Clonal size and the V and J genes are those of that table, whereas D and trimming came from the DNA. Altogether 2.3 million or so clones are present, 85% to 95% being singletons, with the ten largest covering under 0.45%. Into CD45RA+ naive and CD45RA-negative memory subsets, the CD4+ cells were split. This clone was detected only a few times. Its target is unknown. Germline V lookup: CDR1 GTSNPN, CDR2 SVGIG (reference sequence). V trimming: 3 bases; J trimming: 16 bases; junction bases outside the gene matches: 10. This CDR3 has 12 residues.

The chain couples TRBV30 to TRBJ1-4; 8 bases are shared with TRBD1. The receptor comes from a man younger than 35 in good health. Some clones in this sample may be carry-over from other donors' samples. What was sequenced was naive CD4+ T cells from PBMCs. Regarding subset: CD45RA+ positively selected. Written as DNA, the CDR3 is TGTGCCTGGAGCGCGACAGGGGCGTCCCCGTTTTTT. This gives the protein CAWSATGASPFF.